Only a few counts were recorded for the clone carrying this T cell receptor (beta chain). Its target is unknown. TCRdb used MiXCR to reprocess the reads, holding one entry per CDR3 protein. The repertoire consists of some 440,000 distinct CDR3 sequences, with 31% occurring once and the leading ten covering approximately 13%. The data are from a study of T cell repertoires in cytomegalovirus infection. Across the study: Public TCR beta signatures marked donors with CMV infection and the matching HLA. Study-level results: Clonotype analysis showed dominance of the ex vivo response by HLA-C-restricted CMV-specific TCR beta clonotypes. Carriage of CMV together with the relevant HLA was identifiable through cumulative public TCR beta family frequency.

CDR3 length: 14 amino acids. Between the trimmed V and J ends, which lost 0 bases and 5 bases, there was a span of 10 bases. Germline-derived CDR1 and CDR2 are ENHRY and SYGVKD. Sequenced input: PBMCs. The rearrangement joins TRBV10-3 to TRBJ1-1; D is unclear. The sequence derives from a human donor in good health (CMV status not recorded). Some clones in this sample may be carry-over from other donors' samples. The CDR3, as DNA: TGTGCCATCAGTGAGTCAACGGGGTATACTGAAGCTTTCTTT. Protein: CAISESTGYTEAFF.